These T cell receptor beta chains were read from a single sample in a study of cytomegalovirus exposure and HLA in healthy donors. Here immunoSEQ multiplex PCR was the method, and the copy in TCRdb shows in-frame clones only, minus some. Among 95,000 or so clones listed, 81% were seen once. What was sequenced was PBMCs. These receptors all come from a woman between 70 and 85 years old in good health and CMV-seropositive. Both conserved end residues are part of each CDR3. The D gene is left open where the match is weak. Size values are once, few and many counts, or a class for expanded clones, and some rows have none.

clone_size	v_call	j_call	d_call	cdr3_nt	cdr3_aa
.	TRBV21-1	TRBJ2-2	.	TGTGCCAGCAGCAAAGGAGGGCTAGCGGGGAGCACCGGGGAGCTGTTTTTT	CASSKGGLAGSTGELFF
.	TRBV6-5	TRBJ2-3	.	TGTGCCAGCAGTTACGGGAGATCCACAGATACGCAGTATTTT	CASSYGRSTDTQYF
once	TRBV30	TRBJ1-3	.	TGTGCCTGGAGTGTCCAGGGTGGGGGAAACACCATATATTTT	CAWSVQGGGNTIYF
.	TRBV9	TRBJ2-7	TRBD1	TGTGCCAGCAGCCCCCACTGGACAGGGAACTACGAGCAGTACTTC	CASSPHWTGNYEQYF
.	TRBV5-1	TRBJ1-6	TRBD1	TGCGCCAGCAGCTTGGGCCCCCGGGACAGTTATAATTCACCCCTCCACTTT	CASSLGPRDSYNSPLHF
.	TRBV7-9	TRBJ2-2	TRBD1	TGTGCCAGCAGCCGTACAGGGGTTCCCGGGGAGCTGTTTTTT	CASSRTGVPGELFF
.	TRBV18	TRBJ1-1	.	TGTGCCAGCTCACCACCTCAGGGCGCGAACACTGAAGCTTTCTTT	CASSPPQGANTEAFF
.	TRBV6-5	TRBJ2-7	TRBD2	TGTGCCAGCAGTTTATACGGGAGGAACGAGCAGTACTTC	CASSLYGRNEQYF
.	TRBV7-6	TRBJ2-3	.	TGTGCCAGCAGCTTAGAAGGGTTGTCCGGAGGCCATAAGCGCACAGATACGCAGTATTTT	CASSLEGLSGGHKRTDTQYF
.	TRBV29-1	TRBJ1-1	.	TGCAGCGTCGCCCGGGGGGCAGAAACTGAAGCTTTCTTT	CSVARGAETEAFF
.	TRBV4-3	TRBJ1-4	.	TGCGCCAGCAGCCAAGATCTAGCAGGGGAAGGTGAAAAACTGTTTTTT	CASSQDLAGEGEKLFF
.	TRBV6-5	TRBJ1-5	.	TGTGCCAGCAGTCGAGGGGCGGGACAGCCCCAGCATTTT	CASSRGAGQPQHF
.	TRBV4-2	TRBJ2-1	TRBD2	TGTGCCAGCAGCCAAGAGCGGCGGGAGCGGCAGTTCTTC	CASSQERRERQFF
.	TRBV5-5	TRBJ1-5	TRBD1	TGTGCCAGCAGCTTGGGGACAGGGCAGCAGCCCCAGCATTTT	CASSLGTGQQPQHF
once	TRBV5-1	TRBJ2-7	.	TGCGCCAGCAGACAGGCCTACGAGCAGTACTTC	CASRQAYEQYF
.	TRBV10-1	TRBJ2-4	TRBD2	TGCGCCAGCAGTGCCGGCGGGAGTACAAACATTCAGTACTTC	CASSAGGSTNIQYF
.	TRBV27	TRBJ2-7	.	TGTGCCAGCAGTCTACAGGGAAACGAGCAGTACTTC	CASSLQGNEQYF
.	TRBV5-8	TRBJ2-5	.	TGTGCCAGCAGCCTACAGGGAAGACTACAAGAGACCCAGTACTTC	CASSLQGRLQETQYF
.	TRBV27	TRBJ2-7	TRBD1	TGTGCCAGCAGTTTAAAGGCAGGGGGCGAGCAGTACTTC	CASSLKAGGEQYF
.	TRBV6-4	TRBJ1-2	.	TGTGCCAGCAAGTCGGGTATTCACCTTTCCAAAGAGGCTAACTATGGCTACACCTTC	CASKSGIHLSKEANYGYTF
.	TRBV29-1	TRBJ1-6	.	TGCAGCGCTCGGGGGTCCTATAATTCACCCCTCCACTTT	CSARGSYNSPLHF
.	TRBV7-3	TRBJ2-1	TRBD2	TGTGCCAGCAGACTGAACGGGAGGGCCACTGAGCAGTTCTTC	CASRLNGRATEQFF
.	TRBV5-4	TRBJ2-1	.	TGTGCCAGCAGCTGGGAACAGGGCCGCGAGCAGTTCTTC	CASSWEQGREQFF
.	TRBV27	TRBJ2-2	TRBD1	TGTGCCAGCAGTTTGGTAGGGGGCATCGGGGAGCTGTTTTTT	CASSLVGGIGELFF
.	TRBV10-3	TRBJ2-7	.	TGTGCCATCAGCGGGGATCGGCAGGGGTTCTACGAGCAGTACTTC	CAISGDRQGFYEQYF
.	TRBV4-1	TRBJ2-3	TRBD2	TGCGCCAGCAGCGACCTAGCGGGAAAAGATACGCAGTATTTT	CASSDLAGKDTQYF
.	TRBV11-2	TRBJ2-2	.	TGTGCCAGCAGCTTAAGGACATTGAACACCGGGGAGCTGTTTTTT	CASSLRTLNTGELFF
once	TRBV6-6	TRBJ2-1	.	TGTGCCAGCAGTTACGGTCTCCTAAACAATGAGCAGTTCTTC	CASSYGLLNNEQFF
once	TRBV7-6	TRBJ2-7	.	TGTGCCAGCAGCTTAGAGGGGGGAGGGCGGGGGTACTCCTACGAGCAGTACTTC	CASSLEGGGRGYSYEQYF
.	TRBV7-2	TRBJ1-5	.	TGTGCCAGCAAATTAGACAGGTATAGCAATCAGCCCCAGCATTTT	CASKLDRYSNQPQHF
.	TRBV5-1	TRBJ2-3	.	TGCGCCAGCTGCGGGACCCCTGGGGATACGCAGTATTTT	CASCGTPGDTQYF
.	TRBV27	TRBJ2-2	.	TGTGCCAGCAGTTTATACAGTAGCGGGCAGGGGGCGACCGGGGAGCTGTTTTTT	CASSLYSSGQGATGELFF
.	TRBV4-2	TRBJ2-3	TRBD1	TGTGCCAGCAGCCAGGACGTCAGGGGGCGAACAGATACGCAGTATTTT	CASSQDVRGRTDTQYF
.	TRBV11-3	TRBJ2-4	.	TGTGCCAGCAGCTTTGGATTTACAGGGTCCAAAAACATTCAGTACTTC	CASSFGFTGSKNIQYF
.	TRBV7-2	TRBJ1-1	.	TGTGCCAGCAGCTTAGGGGTCGCGGGGACTGGGAACACTGAAGCTTTCTTT	CASSLGVAGTGNTEAFF